These 25 T cell receptor beta chains came from one sample sequenced in a study of blood T cells in healthy people across ages. Next came a second PCR, run for about 6 to 12 cycles, which used a sample-barcoded 5' primer along with a J-beta primer mix. A single record per CDR3 protein comes from TCRdb applying MiXCR to the 5' RACE reads. The sample shows about 680,000 distinct CDR3 sequences, around half of them seen only once. The specimen sequenced was blood. All receptors come from a woman aged 55-70 years in good health.

The chain uses TRBV27 and TRBJ2-5; TRBD1 aligns across 9 bases. The CDR3 has 15 amino acids. Per germline, CDR1 MNHEY and CDR2 SMNVEV (reference sequence). V was clipped by 6 bases and J by 11 bases; unmatched bases: 16. In DNA, the CDR3 is TGTGCCAGCAGGAAGGGACAGGGTCCCTACGATGAGCAGTACTTC. Translation: CASRKGQGPYDEQYF.

V and J are TRBV3-1 and TRBJ2-5; 11 bases agree with TRBD2. The J call may be wrong; the DNA end is better matched by TRBJ2-7. In germline, CDR1 is LGHDT, CDR2 YNNKEL (reference sequence). The CDR3 consists of 15 residues. The CDR3 is CASSRSGRAPDEQYF. The CDR3 nucleotides read TGTGCCAGCAGTCGTAGCGGGAGGGCCCCCGACGAGCAGTACTTC.

This clonotype was picked up a small number of times. This rearrangement joins TRBV4-2 to TRBJ2-3; possible D gene TRBD2, 6 bases. This CDR3 contains 18 residues. Germline V lookup: CDR1 LGHNA, CDR2 YNFKEQ. V gave up 4 bases and J gave up 1 base, with 21 bases separating them. DNA of the CDR3: TGTGCCAGCAGCCCTACTAGGGACGCGGGAATCGGCACAGATACGCAGTATTTT. This gives the protein CASSPTRDAGIGTDTQYF.

The V call is TRBV4-3, the J call TRBJ2-5; TRBD1 is a possible D gene (6 bases). Germline CDR1 LGHNA, CDR2 YSLEER. This CDR3 contains 15 residues. Trimming removed 0 bases from V and 11 bases from J, with 19 bases in between. This CDR3 is CASSQELQGYDEQYF. CDR3 DNA sequence: TGCGCCAGCAGCCAAGAGCTACAGGGCTACGATGAGCAGTACTTC.

This clonotype has a handful of counts. The chain combines TRBV29-1 with TRBJ1-1; 9 nucleotides match TRBD1. With V trimmed by 6 bases and J by 5 bases, 16 bases remained unmatched. The CDR3 loop spans 16 amino acids. Germline assignment: CDR1 SQVTM and CDR2 ANQGSEA. CDR3 amino acids: CSVAGTGQYRSTEAFF. For the CDR3, the DNA is TGCAGCGTCGCCGGGACAGGGCAGTATCGCTCGACTGAAGCTTTCTTT.

A single count supports this clonotype. The chain uses TRBV18 and TRBJ2-5; 9 bases match TRBD1. The V segment lost 6 bases and the J segment 3 bases; nucleotides outside the gene matches: 11. Germline V gene lookup returns CDR1 KGHSH and CDR2 LQKENI. This CDR3 is 16 amino acids long. The DNA for the CDR3 is TGTGCCAGCTCTATTGGACAGGGGAAAGGGGAAGAGACCCAGTACTTC. Protein product: CASSIGQGKGEETQYF.

The chain joins TRBV7-9 to TRBJ1-2; 7 bases line up with TRBD1. This CDR3 spans 14 amino acids. Germline CDR1 and CDR2: SEHNR and FQNEAQ (reference sequence). J gave up 4 bases and V 0 bases, and 2 bases lay outside the gene matches. The CDR3 sequence: CASSLAKGAYGYTF. DNA for the CDR3: TGTGCCAGCAGCTTAGCCAAGGGGGCCTATGGCTACACCTTC.

This clonotype was counted only a few times. The J gene is TRBJ1-1, the V gene TRBV20-1; 7 bases map to TRBD1. The J segment lost 4 bases and the V segment lost 3 bases, leaving 5 bases of the junction unmatched. Germline CDR1 and CDR2: DFQATT and SNEGSKA (reference sequence). The CDR3 has 13 amino acids. The CDR3 DNA follows: TGCAGTGCTAGTCAGGGGGTTGGCACTGAAGCTTTCTTT. This translates into CSASQGVGTEAFF.

In its sample, this clonotype was seen a few times. The V call is TRBV9, the J call TRBJ2-5, with 10 bases fitting TRBD2. Unmatched junction bases numbered 3, after V lost 0 bases and J lost 1 base. Germline CDR1 is SGDLS and CDR2 is YYNGEE. This CDR3 spans 16 amino acids. The CDR3 DNA is TGTGCCAGCAGCGTAGAGGCTAGCGGGAGCCAAGAGACCCAGTACTTC. Amino acids: CASSVEASGSQETQYF.

This clonotype was seen repeatedly, ten times or more. This rearrangement joins TRBV10-3 to TRBJ2-7; TRBD1 is a possible D gene (5 bases). Between the trimmed V and J ends, which lost 0 bases and 7 bases, there was a span of 7 bases. This CDR3 contains 12 residues. From germline, CDR1 is ENHRY and CDR2 SYGVKD. As DNA, the CDR3 is TGTGCCATCAGTGAGTCCCGACAGGAGCAGTACTTC. Translation: CAISESRQEQYF.

J is TRBJ2-1 and V is TRBV29-1; no firm D call. The V end was cut by 8 bases, the J end by 5 bases, with 16 bases between. The CDR3 runs 13 residues. Germline CDR1 is SQVTM and CDR2 is ANQGSEA. The CDR3 is CSFCAILNNEQFF. The CDR3 nucleotides are TGCAGCTTCTGCGCGATTCTGAACAATGAGCAGTTCTTC.

The chain uses TRBV6-5 and TRBJ2-4; D perhaps matches TRBD2 (6 bases). The DNA end favors TRBJ2-7, so the J call may be wrong. Germline assignment: CDR1 MNHEY and CDR2 SVGAGI. The CDR3 sequence is 14 residues long. Here the CDR3 reads CASRSAGTLSEQYF. The DNA of the CDR3 is TGTGCCAGTCGTTCCGCGGGGACTCTTAGCGAGCAGTACTTC.

This clonotype came up a few times. The V gene is TRBV28, the J gene TRBJ2-7, with 9 bases fitting TRBD1. The junction had 6 bases not matched to a gene; V was cut back by 6 bases and J by 3 bases. The germline V gene has CDR1 MDHEN and CDR2 SYDVKM. The CDR3 is 14 residues long. Here the CDR3 DNA reads TGTGCCAGCAGACGGACAGGGGCCCACTACGAGCAGTACTTC. Residues: CASRRTGAHYEQYF.

The chain combines TRBV7-6 with TRBJ2-5, with D perhaps TRBD2 (5 bases). Per the germline V gene, CDR1 is SGHVS and CDR2 is FNYEAQ. The CDR3 totals 16 residues. Trimming stripped 5 bases from V and 5 bases from J, with 21 bases between. The CDR3 protein is CASSTPWGALRETQYF. CDR3 DNA sequence: TGTGCCAGCAGCACCCCTTGGGGAGCCCTAAGGGAGACCCAGTACTTC.

The genes are TRBV5-1 and TRBJ2-3; the match to TRBD2 covers 16 bases. The germline V gene has CDR1 SGHRS and CDR2 YFSETQ. There are 18 residues in the CDR3. V gave up 3 bases and J gave up 5 bases; unmatched junction bases: 9. The CDR3 loop is CASSSGGTSGRAGDTQYF. The CDR3 DNA reads as TGCGCCAGCAGCTCCGGCGGGACTAGCGGGAGGGCCGGAGATACGCAGTATTTT.

Comments on this clonotype: This could be a read error, since a much larger clone is one nucleotide away. The V and J genes are TRBV20-1 and TRBJ1-5; TRBD1 might be the D (6 bases). The V gene's germline CDR1 is DFQATT and CDR2 SNEGSKA (reference sequence). CDR3 size: 15 residues. The V end lost 1 base, the J end lost 4 bases, and 14 bases lay between the germline ends. The CDR3 DNA sequence: TGCAGTGCTAGAGGTGCAGGGGATGAGAATCAGCCCCAGCATTTT. It codes for CSARGAGDENQPQHF.

CDR3 in amino acids: CASSWDIYNEQFF. In DNA form, the CDR3 reads TGTGCCAGCAGTTGGGACATCTACAATGAGCAGTTCTTC. The chain uses TRBV6-5 and TRBJ2-1; tentative D call: TRBD1 (6 bases). This CDR3 is built from 13 residues. Germline loops: CDR1 MNHEY, CDR2 SVGAGI. V dropped 4 bases and J dropped 3 bases, with 7 bases sitting between them.

This rearrangement joins TRBV20-1 to TRBJ2-5, with TRBD1 matching 7 bases. V lost 0 bases and J lost 11; bases outside the gene matches: 15. Per the germline V gene, CDR1 is DFQATT and CDR2 is SNEGSKA (reference sequence). CDR3 length: 15 residues. CDR3 protein: CSARDVQGRIYGQYF. In DNA form, the CDR3 reads TGCAGTGCTAGAGATGTACAGGGGAGAATCTACGGGCAGTACTTC.

The chain recombines TRBV11-2 with TRBJ2-5; D is possibly TRBD1 (5 bases). The end of the DNA is better explained by TRBJ2-7, so the J call may be wrong. The CDR3 spans 15 residues. Germline-derived CDR1 and CDR2 are SGHAT and FQNNGV. The CDR3 spells CASSLDSPRVYEQYF. Here the CDR3 DNA reads TGTGCCAGCAGCTTAGACAGCCCCAGGGTCTACGAGCAGTACTTC.

This sequence joins TRBV20-1 and TRBJ2-5; 7 nucleotides match TRBD1. The better agreement between TRBJ2-1 and the DNA end casts doubt on the J call. This CDR3 contains 12 residues. Germline assignment: CDR1 DFQATT and CDR2 SNEGSKA (reference sequence). CDR3 in amino acids: CSASTGVETQFF. The DNA for the CDR3 is TGCAGTGCTAGCACAGGGGTTGAGACCCAGTTCTTC.

The V and J genes are TRBV5-1 and TRBJ2-2; TRBD2 matches 8 bases. V was clipped by 5 bases and J by 1 base; unmatched bases: 4. The V gene's germline CDR1 is SGHRS and CDR2 YFSETQ. The CDR3 sequence is 15 residues long. CDR3 amino acids: CASRDLAGNTGELFF. Here the CDR3 DNA reads TGCGCCAGCAGAGACCTAGCGGGGAACACCGGGGAGCTGTTTTTT.

Regarding this clonotype: The junction differs from germline at one of its ends, possibly a read error. The gene calls are TRBV7-3 and TRBJ2-1; 8 nucleotides line up with TRBD2. This CDR3 spans 16 amino acids. From germline, CDR1 is SGHTA and CDR2 FQGTGA. DNA of the CDR3: TGTGTCAGCAGCACCCGGGGGGGCCTCTCCTACAATGAGCAGTTCTTC. This gives the protein CVSSTRGGLSYNEQFF.

The J gene is TRBJ2-3, the V gene TRBV6-1, with D maybe TRBD1 (6 bases). The germline V gene encodes CDR1 MNHNS and CDR2 SASEGT. V dropped 7 bases and J dropped 6 bases, with 20 bases sitting between them. This CDR3 contains 15 residues. In nucleotides, the CDR3 is TGTGCCAGCATCCCGGGATCAGGGGTATACGATACGCAGTATTTT. It is translated as CASIPGSGVYDTQYF.

This chain links TRBV19 with TRBJ2-1; D is unclear. V lost 6 bases and J lost 8, with 8 bases in between. The CDR3 length is 11 residues. Germline V gene data show CDR1 as LNHDA and CDR2 as SQIVND (reference sequence). The chain's CDR3 is CASRRFDEQFF. The CDR3 nucleotides are TGTGCCAGTAGAAGGTTTGATGAGCAGTTCTTC.

This clonotype appeared a few times. This sequence joins TRBV7-2 and TRBJ2-2, with D possibly TRBD1 on 6 matching bases. CDR3 length equals 15 residues. In germline, CDR1 is SGHTA, CDR2 FQGNSA. V lost 1 base to trimming and J lost 3 bases, with 9 bases between them. CDR3 residues: CASSLGGLDTGELFF. The CDR3 bases are TGTGCCAGCAGCTTAGGGGGGCTCGACACCGGGGAGCTGTTTTTT.